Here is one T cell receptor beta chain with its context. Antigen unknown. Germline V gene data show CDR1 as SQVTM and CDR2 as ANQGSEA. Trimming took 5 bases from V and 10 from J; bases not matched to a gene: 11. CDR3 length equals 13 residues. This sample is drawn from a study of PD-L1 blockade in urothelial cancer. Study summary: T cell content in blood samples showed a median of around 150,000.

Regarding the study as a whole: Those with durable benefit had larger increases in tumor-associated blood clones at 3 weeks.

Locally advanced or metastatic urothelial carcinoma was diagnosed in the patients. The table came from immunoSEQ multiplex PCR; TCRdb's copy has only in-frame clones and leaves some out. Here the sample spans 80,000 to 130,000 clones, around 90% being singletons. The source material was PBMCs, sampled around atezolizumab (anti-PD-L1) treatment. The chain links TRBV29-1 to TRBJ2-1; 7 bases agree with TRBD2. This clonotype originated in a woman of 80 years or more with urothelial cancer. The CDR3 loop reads CSVKDGGGWEQFF. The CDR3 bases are TGCAGCGTTAAGGATGGGGGAGGGTGGGAGCAGTTCTTC.